The next 14 T cell receptor beta chains were all read from a single sample in a study of radiotherapy plus CTLA-4 blockade in lung cancer. Generated by immunoSEQ multiplex PCR, the TCRdb table keeps only in-frame clones and is missing some. The table records some 37,000 clones, over 65% of them present only once. Sequenced material: peripheral blood, taken from a patient treated with radiotherapy plus ipilimumab. The origin of the receptors is a human donor with non-small cell lung cancer who had stable disease on radiotherapy plus ipilimumab.

The chain joins TRBV2 to TRBJ2-7, with D perhaps matching TRBD2 (6 bases). V lost 5 bases and J lost 2, with 19 bases in between. The CDR3 loop spans 16 amino acids. The germline V gene has CDR1 SNHLY and CDR2 FYNNEI. The CDR3 loop is CASSTKRGAQTYEQYF. CDR3 nucleotides: TGTGCCAGCAGTACCAAACGCGGGGCTCAAACCTACGAGCAGTACTTC.

This sequence joins TRBV5-5 and TRBJ1-1; D is ambiguous. CDR3 length: 15 amino acids. The germline V gene encodes CDR1 SGHKS and CDR2 YYEKEE (reference sequence). The V end was cut by 0 bases, the J end by 0 bases, with 9 bases between. The CDR3 sequence is CASSLATTVNTEAFF. In DNA, the CDR3 is TGTGCCAGCAGCTTGGCGACAACCGTGAACACTGAAGCTTTCTTT.

This chain uses TRBV28 with TRBJ1-5; maybe TRBD1 (5 bases). The CDR3 loop spans 15 amino acids. The V gene lost 5 bases and the J gene lost 7 bases, with 18 bases spanning the gap. The V gene's germline CDR1 is MDHEN and CDR2 SYDVKM. The CDR3 nucleotides read TGTGCCAGCAGTGAGACCAGGGAATCAGGACAGCCCCAGCATTTT. Protein product: CASSETRESGQPQHF.

In its sample, this clone was seen a few times. The chain combines TRBV7-9 with TRBJ1-1; D remains ambiguous. V was shortened by 5 bases and J by 0 bases, with 10 bases between the two germline ends. Germline CDR1 is SEHNR and CDR2 is FQNEAQ (reference sequence). The CDR3 contains 14 residues. In nucleotides, the CDR3 is TGTGCCAGCAGCCCAGGCTCCATGAACACTGAAGCTTTCTTT. Protein product: CASSPGSMNTEAFF.

The CDR3 DNA reads TGTGCCAGCAGCTTAGGGCAGGGGAGCTCCTACGAGCAGTACTTC. Encoded protein: CASSLGQGSSYEQYF. The V gene is TRBV7-6, the J gene TRBJ2-7, with D possibly TRBD1 on 6 matching bases. Deletions cut 1 base from V and 0 bases from J, with 10 bases between. Germline CDR1 is SGHVS and CDR2 is FNYEAQ. CDR3 length: 15 residues.

The chain joins TRBV9 to TRBJ1-2; D gene ambiguous. CDR3 length equals 16 residues. The V and J ends lost 2 bases and 6 bases respectively, with 20 bases between them. CDR1 is SGDLS and CDR2 is YYNGEE in the germline V gene. CDR3 bases: TGTGCCAGCAGCGTGGACCAAGATGGCAGGCTCAATGGCTACACCTTC. The encoded protein is CASSVDQDGRLNGYTF.

The chain joins TRBV6-5 to TRBJ1-1; D gene unclear. This CDR3 region has 12 residues. V lost 5 bases, J lost 4 bases, and 8 bases lay in between. Germline V lookup: CDR1 MNHEY, CDR2 SVGAGI. CDR3 protein: CASSPIGTEAFF. DNA for the CDR3: TGTGCCAGCAGTCCTATCGGCACTGAAGCTTTCTTT.

The chain employs TRBV7-2 and TRBJ2-3, with 12 positions matching TRBD2. The V gene end was trimmed by 0 bases and the J gene end by 7 bases; junction bases not matched to a gene: 8. CDR1 is SGHTA and CDR2 is FQGNSA in the germline V gene. This CDR3 has 17 residues. CDR3 protein: CASSLAAASGGAYTQYF. DNA for the CDR3: TGTGCCAGCAGCTTAGCGGCAGCTAGCGGGGGGGCATATACGCAGTATTTT.

This clone was observed a handful of times. The chain combines TRBV6-1 with TRBJ1-4; no reliable D call. The CDR3 has 14 residues. Germline V gene sequence: CDR1 MNHNS, CDR2 SASEGT. Trimming removed 3 bases at V and 2 bases at J, with 7 bases between. The CDR3 reads CASSEWQTNEKLFF. DNA of the CDR3: TGTGCCAGCAGTGAGTGGCAGACTAATGAAAAACTGTTTTTT.

The sample holds a few counts of this clone. The chain is built from TRBV30 and TRBJ1-5; D remains unclear. Germline V CDR1 and CDR2: GTSNPN, SVGIG (reference sequence). The CDR3 contains 15 residues. V dropped 1 base and J dropped 1 base, with 11 bases sitting between them. The CDR3 loop reads CAWSAVGMSNQPQHF. The CDR3 bases are TGTGCCTGGAGTGCGGTGGGCATGAGCAATCAGCCCCAGCATTTT.

The V gene is TRBV27, the J gene TRBJ1-3, with no clear D. This CDR3 region has 14 residues. V was shortened by 2 bases and J by 0 bases, with 5 bases between the two germline ends. Germline-derived CDR1 and CDR2 are MNHEY and SMNVEV (reference sequence). As DNA, the CDR3 is TGTGCCAGCAGTTTAGGTGCCTCTGGAAACACCATATATTTT. Its translation is CASSLGASGNTIYF.

J is TRBJ1-5 and V is TRBV28; perhaps TRBD1 as D (6 bases). V lost 3 bases, J lost 0 bases, and 12 bases lay in between. Germline CDR1 is MDHEN and CDR2 is SYDVKM. The CDR3 loop spans 16 amino acids. The CDR3 DNA is TGTGCCAGCAGTTTTGGGACAAGTTATAGCAATCAGCCCCAGCATTTT. The encoded protein is CASSFGTSYSNQPQHF. Combining the CDR3 with reference TRBV28 and TRBJ1-5 gives the whole variable domain DVKVTQSSRYLVKRTGEKVFLECVQDMDHENMFWYRQDPGLGLRLIYFSYDVKMKEKGDIPEGYSVSREKKERFSLILESASTNQTSMYLCASSFGTSYSNQPQHFGDGTRLSIL.

This rearrangement joins TRBV27 to TRBJ1-6; D is uncertain. The CDR3 consists of 13 residues. Germline V gives CDR1 MNHEY, CDR2 SMNVEV (reference sequence). With 6 bases removed from V and 4 bases from J, the gap between germline ends came to 7 bases. CDR3 coding DNA: TGTGCCAGCAGACCACAGTATAATTCACCCCTCCACTTT. As protein: CASRPQYNSPLHF.

The chain has TRBV10-3 and TRBJ1-2; D might be TRBD1 (5 bases). Trimming left V 0 bases short and J 3 bases short, with 5 bases between. Germline V CDR1 and CDR2: ENHRY, SYGVKD. The CDR3 is made up of 13 amino acids. CDR3 protein: CAISESGDYGYTF. The DNA for the CDR3 is TGTGCCATCAGTGAGTCAGGGGACTATGGCTACACCTTC.